This T cell receptor (beta chain) was recovered during a study of T cell responses to AZD1222 COVID-19 vaccine. Of note for this clone: Its target is unknown.

Whole-study results and caveats: Among vaccine-associated CD4 TCRs, coverage spanned spike, with dominance at 160-218 and 743-854.

Libraries were prepared by immunoSEQ multiplex PCR; TCRdb keeps only in-frame clonotypes and omits some of them. The table shows 95,000 to 150,000 clones, with about nine tenths occurring only once. Trimming shortened V by 5 bases and J by 12 bases, and 14 bases separated the two germline ends. The germline gives CDR1 KGHSH, CDR2 LQKENI. The CDR3 spans 12 residues. The J gene is TRBJ1-5, the V gene TRBV18; D ambiguous. The starting material was peripheral blood, obtained 28 days after the second AZD1222 dose. This receptor was obtained from an adult who received the AZD1222 COVID-19 vaccine. The CDR3 coding sequence is TGTGCCAGCTCAGCGGACCGGAGTGTCCAGCATTTT. Its protein product is CASSADRSVQHF.